Below, 14 T cell receptor beta chains from the same sample are listed, as sequenced in a study of identical twins. In TCRdb, the 5' RACE reads were re-called with MiXCR into one record per CDR3 protein. The data contain approximately 410,000 distinct CDR3 sequences, about 18% of them singletons. Sequenced input: naive T cells sorted from blood. These receptors came from a man aged 45-60 years in good health.

This clonotype was observed a few times. The chain is built from TRBV5-1 and TRBJ2-2; 11 positions match TRBD1. The CDR3 contains 15 residues. From germline, CDR1 is SGHRS and CDR2 YFSETQ. Trimming took 4 bases from V and 5 from J; bases not matched to a gene: 4. The DNA for the CDR3 is TGCGCCAGCAGCGCGGACAGGGGGCTGACCGGGGAGCTGTTTTTT. Protein product: CASSADRGLTGELFF.

The chain joins TRBV5-6 to TRBJ2-7; 8 bases are shared with TRBD2. The J segment lost 4 bases and the V segment lost 4 bases, leaving 13 bases of the junction unmatched. The CDR3 length is 16 residues. Germline CDR1 is SGHDT and CDR2 is YYEEEE. The CDR3 is CASSPNGGLVSYEQYF. The CDR3 bases are TGTGCCAGCAGCCCGAATGGGGGACTAGTATCGTACGAGCAGTACTTC.

This chain uses TRBV14 with TRBJ2-7; 7 nucleotides match TRBD2. Germline CDR1 reads SGHDN; CDR2 reads FVKESK. With V trimmed by 4 bases and J by 0 bases, 12 bases remained unmatched. This CDR3 is built from 17 residues. The CDR3 coding sequence is TGTGCCAGCAGCCTTGTCCCGGGTAGCGGGCACTCCTACGAGCAGTACTTC. As protein: CASSLVPGSGHSYEQYF.

This clonotype was counted many times. The V call is TRBV6-2 or TRBV6-3, the J call TRBJ2-5; 7 positions match TRBD2. Germline trimming cut 9 bases from V and 5 bases from J; bases unmatched to any gene: 6. The germline gives CDR1 MNHEY, CDR2 SVGEGT. This CDR3 is built from 12 residues. CDR3 residues: CASSNGRETQYF. The CDR3 DNA reads as TGTGCCAGTTCAAACGGGAGGGAGACCCAGTACTTC.

This clonotype was found many times. The gene calls are TRBV18 and TRBJ2-1; TRBD2 matches at 9 bases. V shed 4 bases and J 2 bases; nucleotides not matched to a gene: 6. This CDR3 has 16 residues. The germline V gene encodes CDR1 KGHSH and CDR2 LQKENI. CDR3 residues: CASSRGLASTYNEQFF. For the CDR3, the DNA is TGTGCCAGCTCACGGGGACTAGCCTCTACCTACAATGAGCAGTTCTTC. Combining the CDR3 with reference TRBV18 and TRBJ2-1 gives the whole variable domain NAGVMQNPRHLVRRRGQEARLRCSPMKGHSHVYWYRQLPEEGLKFMVYLQKENIIDESGMPKERFSAEFPKEGPSILRIQQVVRGDSAAYFCASSRGLASTYNEQFFGPGTRLTVL.

This clonotype has only a few counts. The chain combines TRBV9 with TRBJ2-5; D ambiguous. CDR1 and CDR2 (germline): SGDLS, YYNGEE. Trimming took 0 bases from V and 2 from J, leaving 14 bases between them. This CDR3 comprises 16 residues. CDR3 DNA sequence: TGTGCCAGCAGCGTAGGCGGCTTCCGATTGCAAGAGACCCAGTACTTC. This encodes CASSVGGFRLQETQYF.

This clonotype was picked up many times. The chain joins TRBV7-2 to TRBJ2-6; no firm D call. From germline, CDR1 is SGHTA and CDR2 FQGNSA. This CDR3 has 16 residues. Trimming took off 5 bases at V and 0 bases at J, with 11 bases between the two ends. The CDR3: CASSPRLISGANVLTF. The CDR3 coding sequence is TGTGCCAGCAGCCCTAGACTTATCTCTGGGGCCAACGTCCTGACTTTC. Complete variable domain (other parts from reference TRBV7-2 and TRBJ2-6): GAGVSQSPSNKVTEKGKDVELRCDPISGHTALYWYRQSLGQGLEFLIYFQGNSAPDKSGLPSDRFSAERTGGSVSTLTIQRTQQEDSAVYLCASSPRLISGANVLTFGAGSRLTVL.

The chain employs TRBV20-1 and TRBJ1-4; D is uncertain. The V gene's germline CDR1 is DFQATT and CDR2 SNEGSKA (reference sequence). The CDR3 contains 13 residues. The V end lost 5 bases, the J end lost 8 bases, and 15 bases lay between the germline ends. In DNA, the CDR3 is TGCAGTGCTCAACCGGGATCGCGAGAAAAACTGTTTTTT. Translated: CSAQPGSREKLFF.

The rearrangement joins TRBV6-1 to TRBJ2-3, with D possibly being TRBD1 (7 bases). The germline V and J ends were trimmed by 4 bases and 4 bases, with 15 bases remaining between them. Germline values: CDR1 MNHNS, CDR2 SASEGT. This CDR3 contains 15 residues. For the CDR3, the DNA is TGTGCCAGCAGTGGACCAGGGGGGTGGCCAGATACGCAGTATTTT. Translated: CASSGPGGWPDTQYF.

The gene calls are TRBV3-1 and TRBJ2-1; possibly TRBD2 for D (6 bases). Per the germline V gene, CDR1 is LGHDT and CDR2 is YNNKEL (reference sequence). The ends were cut back, 1 base at V and 9 bases at J, with 16 bases in the middle. The CDR3 extends over 15 amino acids. The CDR3 coding sequence is TGTGCCAGCAGCCAAGCGATCGGGGGTATGCGTGAGCAGTTCTTC. This sequence encodes CASSQAIGGMREQFF.

This clonotype was detected ten times or more. The chain is built from TRBV19 and TRBJ2-7; 8 bases map to TRBD1. The CDR3 totals 13 residues. V trimming: 5 bases; J trimming: 3 bases; junction bases outside the gene matches: 3. Germline V lookup: CDR1 LNHDA, CDR2 SQIVND (reference sequence). The CDR3 DNA is TGTGCCAGTAGTCTCAGGGGGCACTACGAGCAGTACTTC. It translates to CASSLRGHYEQYF.

The table lists this clonotype with a few counts. The rearrangement joins TRBV7-2 to TRBJ1-2; 8 nucleotides line up with TRBD1. V was pared by 4 bases and J by 6 bases, with 7 bases of the junction left unmatched. The length of the CDR3 is 14 residues. Germline V lookup: CDR1 SGHTA, CDR2 FQGNSA. CDR3 in amino acids: CASSSPGQVNGYTF. The CDR3 DNA is TGTGCCAGCAGCTCTCCGGGACAGGTGAATGGCTACACCTTC.

This clonotype was observed at least ten times. The chain joins TRBV18 to TRBJ2-1; TRBD2 matches 7 bases. Trimming removed 1 base from V and 7 bases from J; junction bases left unmatched: 1. Germline V gene lookup returns CDR1 KGHSH and CDR2 LQKENI. This CDR3 region has 13 residues. CDR3 bases: TGTGCCAGCTCACCACTGGGAGGGAATGAGCAGTTCTTC. Its translation is CASSPLGGNEQFF. The full variable domain, rest sourced from reference TRBV18 and TRBJ2-1, is NAGVMQNPRHLVRRRGQEARLRCSPMKGHSHVYWYRQLPEEGLKFMVYLQKENIIDESGMPKERFSAEFPKEGPSILRIQQVVRGDSAAYFCASSPLGGNEQFFGPGTRLTVL.

V and J are TRBV10-3 and TRBJ2-5; D could derive from TRBD1 or TRBD2 (5 bases each). This CDR3 comprises 13 residues. With 4 bases removed from V and 5 bases from J, the gap between germline ends came to 11 bases. Germline loops: CDR1 ENHRY, CDR2 SYGVKD. The CDR3 reads CAISGGERETQYF. In DNA form, the CDR3 reads TGTGCCATCAGTGGAGGGGAGAGGGAGACCCAGTACTTC.